This T cell receptor beta chain is drawn from a study of T cell responses to AZD1222 COVID-19 vaccine. Study-level information: Combined were second doses at about 4 or about 12 weeks. Findings and limits, study-wide: Two AZD1222 administrations were followed by greater Spike-specific TCR breadth and depth. Reportedly, nearly half the spike-specific TCRs target unmutated variant regions.

Profiling relied on immunoSEQ multiplex PCR, and the TCRdb table lists in-frame clones only, not all of them. Of about 100,000 clones in the sample, approximately 90% were seen once. Germline V gives CDR1 SGDLS, CDR2 YYNGEE. The CDR3 totals 14 residues. V shed 0 bases and J shed 7 bases, with 11 bases lying between them. A remark on this clone: Its antigen is currently unknown.

The sequencing here drew on peripheral blood, taken on day 0 of AZD1222 vaccination. The receptor was isolated from an adult in good health. This chain connects TRBV9 to TRBJ2-1, with TRBD2 as a possible D gene (5 bases). The CDR3 region is CASSVVNGDNEQFF. The CDR3 region has the DNA TGTGCCAGCAGCGTAGTCAACGGGGATAATGAGCAGTTCTTC.